What follows describes a single TCR beta chain. What it recognizes is unknown. cDNA libraries for TCR alpha and TCR beta, carrying sample barcodes and UMIs, came from 5'RACE with constant-segment primers. MiXCR, applied by TCRdb to the 5' RACE reads, yields one record per CDR3 protein. The sample shows about 250,000 distinct CDR3 sequences, 15% of them seen only once. These data come from a study of T-cell memory formation after mild COVID-19. Overall study results and limits: Among contracting clones, CD4+ were mainly CM/EM and CD8+ enriched in EMRA. Memory cells collected pre-infection included some clones that later responded, suggesting cross-reactive memory joined. Day 15 to 85 contractors were CD4/CD8 balanced; later expanders leaned CD4+.

The receptor comes from an adult woman who had mild COVID-19 (a few samples of this study predate the infection). Cell type and time point are not known. Sequences were obtained from PBMCs or a T cell subset sorted from them (not recorded which).

This CDR3 reads CASRPLSVGGNTEAFF. For the CDR3, the DNA is TGCGCCAGCAGGCCCTTGTCCGTTGGGGGGAACACTGAAGCTTTCTTT. The chain combines TRBV5-1 with TRBJ1-1; possible D gene TRBD1, 5 bases. Germline V gene sequence: CDR1 SGHRS, CDR2 YFSETQ. The CDR3 has 16 amino acids. V was shortened by 5 bases and J by 1 base, with 18 bases between the two germline ends. The entire variable domain, with the rest obtained from reference TRBV5-1 and TRBJ1-1, is as follows: KAGVTQTPRYLIKTRGQQVTLSCSPISGHRSVSWYQQTPGQGLQFLFEYFSETQRNKGNFPGRFSGRQFSNSRSEMNVSTLELGDSALYLCASRPLSVGGNTEAFFGQGTRLTVV.